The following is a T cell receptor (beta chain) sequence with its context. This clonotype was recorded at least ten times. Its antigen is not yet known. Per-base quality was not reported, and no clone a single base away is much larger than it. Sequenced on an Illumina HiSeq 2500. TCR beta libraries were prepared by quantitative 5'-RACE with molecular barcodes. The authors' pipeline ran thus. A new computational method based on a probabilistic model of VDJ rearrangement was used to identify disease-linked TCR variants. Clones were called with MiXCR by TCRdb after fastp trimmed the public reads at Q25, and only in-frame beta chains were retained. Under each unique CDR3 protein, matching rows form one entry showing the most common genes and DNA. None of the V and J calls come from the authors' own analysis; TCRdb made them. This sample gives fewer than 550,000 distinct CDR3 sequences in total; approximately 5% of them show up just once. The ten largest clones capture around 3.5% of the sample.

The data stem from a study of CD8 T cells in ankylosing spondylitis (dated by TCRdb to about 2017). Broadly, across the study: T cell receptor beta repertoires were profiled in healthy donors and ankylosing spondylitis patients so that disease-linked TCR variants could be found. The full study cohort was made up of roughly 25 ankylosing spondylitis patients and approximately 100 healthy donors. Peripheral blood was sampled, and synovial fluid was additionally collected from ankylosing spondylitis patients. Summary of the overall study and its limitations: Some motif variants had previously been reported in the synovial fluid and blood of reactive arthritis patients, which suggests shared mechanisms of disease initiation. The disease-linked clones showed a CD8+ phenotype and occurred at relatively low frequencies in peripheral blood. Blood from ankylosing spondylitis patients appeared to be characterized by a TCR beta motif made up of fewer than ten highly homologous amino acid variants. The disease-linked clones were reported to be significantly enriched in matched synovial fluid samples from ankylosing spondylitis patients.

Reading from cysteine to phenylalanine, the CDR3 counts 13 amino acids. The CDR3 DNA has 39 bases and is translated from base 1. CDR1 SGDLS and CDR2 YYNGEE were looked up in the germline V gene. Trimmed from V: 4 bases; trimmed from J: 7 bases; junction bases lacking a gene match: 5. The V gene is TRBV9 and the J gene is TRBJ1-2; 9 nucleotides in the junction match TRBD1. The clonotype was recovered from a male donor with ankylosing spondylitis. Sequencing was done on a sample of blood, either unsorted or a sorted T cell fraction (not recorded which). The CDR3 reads CASSRGQGTGYTF. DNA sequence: TGTGCCAGCAGCCGCGGACAGGGGACTGGCTACACCTTC. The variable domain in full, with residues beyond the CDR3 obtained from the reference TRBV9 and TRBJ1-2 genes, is DSGVTQTPKHLITATGQRVTLRCSPRSGDLSVYWYQQSLDQGLQFLIQYYNGEERAKGNILERFSAQQFPDLHSELNLSSLELGDSALYFCASSRGQGTGYTFGSGTRLTVV.